This T cell receptor (beta chain) was sequenced for a study of cytomegalovirus exposure and HLA in healthy donors. Notes on the study in general: The classifier was said to identify cytomegalovirus status with high specificity and sensitivity. Across donors, most TCRs were seen rarely, yet some public ones were widespread. The study listed roughly 160 cytomegalovirus-associated TCR beta chains.

This CDR3 spans 15 amino acids. Germline assignment: CDR1 MDHEN and CDR2 SYDVKM. V was pared by 2 bases and J by 3 bases, with 13 bases between. Note on this clone: Its antigen is not known.

Vbeta (60) and Jbeta (13) primers were used in the PCR. In the study's own analysis: In a later analysis, some 80 million unique TCR beta chains included roughly 11 million shared by two or more donors. Measured with immunoSEQ multiplex PCR; TCRdb has only the in-frame clones, and not every one. The DNA gave D and trimming, while V, J and clone size come from that table. Here the sample spans fewer than 150,000 clones, roughly 76% being singletons. This sequence joins TRBV28 and TRBJ2-5; D ambiguous. The sequencing sample was made of PBMCs. The sequence came from a man between 18 and 35 years old in good health and CMV-seronegative. The CDR3 region has the DNA TGTGCCAGCAGTTTAGCCGTGCCAGTTAAAGAGACCCAGTACTTC. It codes for CASSLAVPVKETQYF.